This TCR beta chain was sequenced in a study of T-cell memory formation after mild COVID-19. This clonotype came up a few times. Via MiXCR, TCRdb re-called the 5' RACE reads, giving one row per CDR3 protein. There are fewer than 200,000 distinct CDR3 sequences in the sample; about an eighth occur only once, and roughly 3.4% lies in the top ten. The CDR3 runs 11 residues. V lost 0 bases and J lost 8, with 5 bases in between. CDR1 and CDR2 from the germline V gene are GTSNPN and SVGIG (reference sequence). The rearrangement uses TRBV30 and TRBJ2-4; D ambiguous. Source material: PBMCs or a T cell subset sorted from them (not recorded which). The clonotype originates from a young man who had mild COVID-19 (a few samples of this study predate the infection). Cell type and time point are not known. The CDR3 DNA reads TGTGCCTGGAGTGTGAGTTACATTCAGTACTTC. Translating gives CAWSVSYIQYF.